In its sample, the clone carrying this T cell receptor (beta chain) was seen a few times. Its antigen is unidentified. The source of the sample is a study of graft-versus-host responses after intestinal transplantation. This table comes from immunoSEQ multiplex PCR, and its TCRdb copy is limited to in-frame clones, with some not included. The table records around 99,000 clones, approximately 94% of them present only once. Regarding the study as a whole: Allografts carried high graft-versus-host to host-versus-graft clonal ratios in patients having graft-donor T cell macrochimerism.

V was clipped by 4 bases and J by 0 bases, with 16 bases between them. This CDR3 has 18 residues. Germline V gene data show CDR1 as SGHAT and CDR2 as FQNNGV. The sample here was unstimulated CD8+ T cells sorted from spleen or lymph node cells, taken before intestinal transplant. This chain connects TRBV11-2 to TRBJ2-6, with D perhaps matching TRBD1 (6 bases). The TCR originated in a human donor who received an intestinal transplant. The CDR3 loop reads CASSSPGGSLSGANVLTF. The CDR3 region has the DNA TGTGCCAGCAGCTCCCCTGGGGGCAGCCTCTCTGGGGCCAACGTCCTGACTTTC.